The clone carrying this TCR beta chain was picked up a small number of times. Its specificity is unknown. The data were taken from a study of early T cells in non-severe SARS-CoV-2 infection. This CDR3 is built from 18 residues. The germline V gene has CDR1 KGHSH and CDR2 LQKENI. The V and J ends lost 3 bases and 4 bases, in that order; junction bases with no gene match: 7. TCRdb re-called the 5' RACE reads with MiXCR, one entry per CDR3 protein. The data contain more than 45,000 distinct CDR3 sequences, roughly 12% of them singletons. Findings and limits, study-wide: Database matching using VDJdb favored anti-spike CD8 responses, with private and CD4 specificities left missing.

V and J are TRBV18 and TRBJ2-2, with 14 bases lining up with TRBD2. The sample was whole blood. The clonotype comes from an adult who was a healthcare worker with PCR-confirmed SARS-CoV-2 infection or an uninfected control (not recorded which). For the CDR3, the DNA is TGTGCCAGCTCACCCGGGACTAGCGGGAGTCTTCGCACCGGGGAGCTGTTTTTT. Translation gives CASSPGTSGSLRTGELFF.